These T cell receptor beta chains were read from a single sample in a study of blood T cell repertoires in COVID-19. The data were produced by immunoSEQ multiplex PCR, yet TCRdb's version contains in-frame clones alone and is incomplete. The sample holds over 200,000 clones, roughly nine tenths seen once. The source material was peripheral blood. Receptors were obtained from a man aged 35 to 55 with active or convalescent COVID-19. The CDR3 runs from the conserved cysteine through the conserved F or W. The D gene is left open where the match is weak. Not every row has a clone size; where given, it reads once, few, many or a size class.

d_gene	v_gene	j_gene	abundance	CDR3nt	CDR3aa
NA	TRBV27	TRBJ1-3	NA	TGTGCCAGCACCGGGGGAGACACCATATATTTT	CASTGGDTIYF
NA	TRBV28	TRBJ2-2	NA	TGTGCCAGCAGTTTAGCCCCCGGGGAGGCGGACGGGGAGCTGTTTTTT	CASSLAPGEADGELFF
NA	TRBV10-3	TRBJ2-7	NA	TGTGCCATCAGTGGACAAGGCTACGAGCAGTACTTC	CAISGQGYEQYF
NA	TRBV7-9	TRBJ1-1	NA	TGTGCCAGCCTGGAAGGGGACACGGTTGAAGCTTTCTTT	CASLEGDTVEAFF
NA	TRBV7-9	TRBJ2-3	few	TGTGCCAGCAGCTTAGCCGGGAGAGCCACAGATACGCAGTATTTT	CASSLAGRATDTQYF
NA	TRBV18	TRBJ1-2	NA	TGTGCCAGCTCACCCAGGGAGGCCTATGGCTACACCTTC	CASSPREAYGYTF
NA	TRBV27	TRBJ1-3	NA	TGTGCCAGCAGGGGAGGACGGAGCTCTGGAAACACCATATATTTT	CASRGGRSSGNTIYF
TRBD1	TRBV19	TRBJ2-7	NA	TGTGCCAGTGCCCCGGACAGGGGGAACTACGAGCAGTACTTC	CASAPDRGNYEQYF
TRBD1	TRBV6-5	TRBJ2-7	once	TGTGCCAGCAGAGGGACAGGGGTCTCCTACGAGCAGTACTTC	CASRGTGVSYEQYF
NA	TRBV6-2/TRBV6-3	TRBJ2-7	NA	TGTGCCAGCAGTACACGACAGGTCTACGAGCAGTACTTC	CASSTRQVYEQYF
NA	TRBV18	TRBJ2-3	NA	TGTGCCAGCTCACCAGACAGTGGAAGCACAGATACGCAGTATTTT	CASSPDSGSTDTQYF
NA	TRBV6-5	TRBJ2-7	NA	TGTGCCAGCAGGCACAAAGGGGTACTCCTACGCGAGCAGTACTTC	CASRHKGVLLREQYF
NA	TRBV10-3	TRBJ1-1	few	TGTGCCATCAGTGAGACAGGGTTGGGGAACACTGAAGCTTTCTTT	CAISETGLGNTEAFF
TRBD2	TRBV27	TRBJ2-3	NA	TGTGCCAGCAGTATCAGCGGGAGTGATTGGGATACGCAGTATTTT	CASSISGSDWDTQYF
NA	TRBV24-1	TRBJ2-7	NA	TGTGCCACCAGTGATTTGGGGCAGGGAAAGGGCGAGCAGTACTTC	CATSDLGQGKGEQYF
NA	TRBV7-9	TRBJ2-7	NA	TGTGCCAGCAGCCAAACGGGGGGAAACAGGGGGTTCTACGAGCAGTACTTC	CASSQTGGNRGFYEQYF
NA	TRBV2	TRBJ2-1	NA	TGTGCCAGCAGGTCTCCGGGACTCCGGACGTATGAGCAGTTCTTC	CASRSPGLRTYEQFF
TRBD1	TRBV7-9	TRBJ2-7	NA	TGTGCCAGTCGGGATGGCAGGGGGAGCAACGAGCAGTACTTC	CASRDGRGSNEQYF
TRBD2	TRBV11-2	TRBJ2-1	NA	TGTGCCAGCAGCTTATTGGCTAGCGGGAGATCCTACAATGAGCAGTTCTTC	CASSLLASGRSYNEQFF
NA	TRBV27	TRBJ2-7	NA	TGTGCCAGCAGTTTTTCCGGCGGTACCTACGAGCAGTACTTC	CASSFSGGTYEQYF
NA	TRBV20-1	TRBJ2-1	NA	TGCAGTGCTAGTACAGGGCTACCGAGCTCCTACAATGAGCAGTTCTTC	CSASTGLPSSYNEQFF
NA	TRBV29-1	TRBJ1-1	once	TGCAGCGTTGGTGGGAGGATGAACACTGAAGCTTTCTTT	CSVGGRMNTEAFF
NA	TRBV5-8	TRBJ2-5	once	TGTGCCAGCAGCTACGTATACGGTTTGGGACTTAGCGAAAAAGAGACCCAGTACTTC	CASSYVYGLGLSEKETQYF
NA	TRBV12-5	TRBJ1-5	NA	TGTGCTAGTGGCCACGGGGGGCCCAATCAGCCCCAGCATTTT	CASGHGGPNQPQHF
TRBD1	TRBV5-1	TRBJ1-1	NA	TGCGCCAGCAGCTTACAGGGGGGTCCCATGAACACTGAAGCTTTCTTT	CASSLQGGPMNTEAFF
NA	TRBV24-1	TRBJ2-3	NA	TGTGCCACCAGTGATGGGGACTCGTCCAGGAGATATACGCAGTATTTT	CATSDGDSSRRYTQYF
NA	TRBV6-5	TRBJ1-1	NA	TGTGCCAGCATTTCGCCTGCGCCCCCTGAAGCTTTCTTT	CASISPAPPEAFF
TRBD2	TRBV9	TRBJ2-7	NA	TGTGCCAGCAGCTCGACTAGCGGGGGCTACGAGCAGTACTTC	CASSSTSGGYEQYF
NA	TRBV24-1	TRBJ1-5	NA	TGTGCCACCAGTGATCTAGGTCAGCCCCAGCATTTT	CATSDLGQPQHF
NA	TRBV10-2	TRBJ1-5	NA	TGCGCCAGCAGAGCCGACTCCCCCTGGCAGCCCCAGCATTTT	CASRADSPWQPQHF
NA	TRBV3-1/TRBV3-2	TRBJ1-2	NA	TGTGCCAGCAGCCAAGCTCACTATGGCTACACCTTC	CASSQAHYGYTF
TRBD1	TRBV28	TRBJ1-5	NA	TGTGCCAGCAGTACCAGGGGGGTGCTCAATCAGCCCCAGCATTTT	CASSTRGVLNQPQHF
NA	TRBV5-1	TRBJ2-3	NA	TGCGCCAGCAGCTTCGTTGAGAGATCGGGGGATACGCAGTATTTT	CASSFVERSGDTQYF
NA	TRBV7-2	TRBJ1-1	NA	TGTGCCAGCAGTCGGACAGCGAGGAACACTGAAGCTTTCTTT	CASSRTARNTEAFF
NA	TRBV9	TRBJ1-1	NA	TGTGCCAGCAGCGTAGGCCAGGGGTATACTGAAGCTTTCTTT	CASSVGQGYTEAFF
NA	TRBV2	TRBJ2-2	NA	TGTGCCAGCAGTCCGGCCACAGAATATGAGGAGCTGTTTTTT	CASSPATEYEELFF
NA	TRBV18	TRBJ1-1	once	TGTGCCAGCTCACCAGCCGGAGACACTGAAGCTTTCTTT	CASSPAGDTEAFF
NA	TRBV4-2	TRBJ1-1	NA	TGTGCCAGCAGCCAAGATTACGTCCAGGCTTACCTGAACACTGAAGCTTTCTTT	CASSQDYVQAYLNTEAFF
TRBD2	TRBV27	TRBJ2-3	NA	TGTGCCAGCAGTCCCTCCCGGCGGGGGGGCACAGATACGCAGTATTTT	CASSPSRRGGTDTQYF
TRBD1	TRBV7-6	TRBJ2-3	NA	TGTGCCAGCAGCTTAGAAGACAGGGTAAATACGCAGTATTTT	CASSLEDRVNTQYF
TRBD1	TRBV6-5	TRBJ2-7	NA	TGTGCCAGCAGACTACAGGGGTACGAGCAGTACTTC	CASRLQGYEQYF
NA	TRBV2	TRBJ1-1	few	TGTGCCGGTACGCAGGGCTCGAACACTGAAGCTTTCTTT	CAGTQGSNTEAFF
NA	TRBV6-5	TRBJ1-1	NA	TGTGCCAGCAGACTACAGGGGAACACTGAAGCTTTCTTT	CASRLQGNTEAFF
NA	TRBV10-3	TRBJ2-7	NA	TGTGCCATCAGTGAGGGACAGCAAGTTCCCTACGAGCAGTACTTC	CAISEGQQVPYEQYF
NA	TRBV5-6	TRBJ1-1	NA	TGTGCCAGCAGCTTGTTCCGGGGGACTGAAGCTTTCTTT	CASSLFRGTEAFF
TRBD1	TRBV19	TRBJ2-7	NA	TGTGCCAGTAGTCAATCTGACAGGGGGTTCCAAACCGAGCAGTACTTC	CASSQSDRGFQTEQYF
NA	TRBV30	TRBJ2-1	NA	TGTGCCTGCGCCCGAGGGGGGGATGAGCAGTTCTTC	CACARGGDEQFF
NA	TRBV19	TRBJ1-1	NA	TGTGCCAGTAGTATAACAGGGCTAGGGAACACTGAAGCTTTCTTT	CASSITGLGNTEAFF
NA	TRBV7-9	TRBJ1-5	NA	TGTGCCAGCAGCTTGGAGGCAGGCAATCAGCCCCAGCATTTT	CASSLEAGNQPQHF
TRBD1	TRBV5-1	TRBJ2-1	NA	TGCGCCAGCAGCCGGGACAGGGGGCGAGGGTCCTACAATGAGCAGTTCTTC	CASSRDRGRGSYNEQFF
TRBD2	TRBV19	TRBJ2-2	NA	TGTGCCAGTAGCCTAGCGGGACAAAACACCGGGGAGCTGTTTTTT	CASSLAGQNTGELFF
NA	TRBV5-1	TRBJ1-1	once	TGCGCCAGCAGCTTGGATTGGGGAGGTGGTACTGAAGCTTTCTTT	CASSLDWGGGTEAFF
NA	TRBV27	TRBJ1-6	NA	TGTGCCAGCAGTTTCGCAGGGATGTATAATTCACCCCTCCACTTT	CASSFAGMYNSPLHF
NA	TRBV5-1	TRBJ2-2	NA	TGCGCCAGCAGCTTAGACAGACGACTGAGCTCGAACACCGGGGAGCTGTTTTTT	CASSLDRRLSSNTGELFF
NA	TRBV7-5	TRBJ1-4	once	TGTGTCAGAAGCTTAGCCAGGTGCGTAACTAATGAAAAACTGTTTTTT	CVRSLARCVTNEKLFF